This TCR beta chain was documented in a study of PD-L1 blockade in urothelial cancer. The authors spiked synthetic TCR analog templates into each PCR. Assay used: immunoSEQ multiplex PCR; TCRdb lists only in-frame clones, some missing. Of tens of thousands of clones in the sample, 80% to 85% were seen once. Germline V gene sequence: CDR1 MNHEY, CDR2 SMNVEV (reference sequence). The CDR3 covers 13 residues. The ends lost 8 bases at V and 3 bases at J; junction bases unmatched: 4. This rearrangement joins TRBV27 to TRBJ1-5; the match to TRBD1 covers 7 bases. This receptor was obtained from an older man with urothelial cancer. The sample consisted of PBMCs, taken around atezolizumab (anti-PD-L1) treatment. For the CDR3, the DNA is TGTGCCAGCCAGACAGGGCTCAATCAGCCCCAGCATTTT. Translating gives CASQTGLNQPQHF.